The source of this TCR beta chain is a study of blood T cell repertoires in COVID-19. Study background: Acute and convalescent COVID-19 specimens originated in the United States, Italy and Spain.

This clone has just one count. The germline V gene has CDR1 MNHNY and CDR2 SVGAGI (reference sequence). The germline V and J ends were trimmed by 6 bases and 3 bases, with 12 bases remaining between them. CDR3 size: 13 residues. Participants spanned ages roughly 18 to 90 years and resided in about two dozen US areas. Which cohort a participant joined came from the clinical history participants gave. In the source study's methods: Amplification with reference gene primers provided the estimates of nucleated cell counts. Measured with immunoSEQ multiplex PCR; TCRdb has only the in-frame clones, and not every one. The DNA was the basis for D and trimming; V, J and clone size are from that table. Among about 310,000 clones, approximately 91% were seen once, and the ten largest hold 9.5%.

Specimen: PBMCs or T cells enriched from blood (not recorded which). The source is a woman aged 40 to 50 who had recovered from COVID-19. The rearrangement links TRBV6-6 to TRBJ2-7, with D perhaps TRBD2 (5 bases). The CDR3 nucleotides are TGTGCCAGCAGCGCGGGTAGGAACTACGAGCAGTACTTC. This encodes CASSAGRNYEQYF.